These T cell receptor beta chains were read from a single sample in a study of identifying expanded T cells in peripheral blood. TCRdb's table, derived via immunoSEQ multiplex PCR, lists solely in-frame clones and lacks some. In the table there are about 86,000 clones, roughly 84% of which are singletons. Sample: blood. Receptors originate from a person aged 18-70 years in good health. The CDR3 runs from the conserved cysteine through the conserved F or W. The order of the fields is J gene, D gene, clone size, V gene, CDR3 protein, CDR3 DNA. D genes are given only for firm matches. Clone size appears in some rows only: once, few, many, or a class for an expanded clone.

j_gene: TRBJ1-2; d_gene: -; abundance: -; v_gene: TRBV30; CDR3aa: CAWTWGPYGYTF; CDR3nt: TGTGCCTGGACCTGGGGGCCCTATGGCTACACCTTC
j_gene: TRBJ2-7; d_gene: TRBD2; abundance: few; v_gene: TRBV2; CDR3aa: CASSEQAGDPYEQYF; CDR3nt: TGTGCCAGCAGTGAGCAAGCGGGGGACCCTTACGAGCAGTACTTC
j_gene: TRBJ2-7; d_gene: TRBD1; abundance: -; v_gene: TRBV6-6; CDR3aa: CASSYLRTGRSDEQYF; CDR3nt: TGTGCCAGCAGTTACTTGAGGACAGGACGTTCCGACGAGCAGTACTTC
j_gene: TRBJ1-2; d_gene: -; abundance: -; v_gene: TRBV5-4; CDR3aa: CASSLEFGADYGYTF; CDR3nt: TGTGCCAGCAGCTTGGAATTCGGGGCCGACTATGGCTACACCTTC
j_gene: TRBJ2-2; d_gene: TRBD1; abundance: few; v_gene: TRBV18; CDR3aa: CASSQGQGYTGELFF; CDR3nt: TGTGCCAGCTCACAGGGACAGGGCTACACCGGGGAGCTGTTTTTT
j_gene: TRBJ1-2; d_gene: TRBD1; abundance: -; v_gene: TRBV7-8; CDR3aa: CASSLGGTAYGYTF; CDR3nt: TGTGCCAGCAGCTTAGGCGGGACAGCATATGGCTACACCTTC
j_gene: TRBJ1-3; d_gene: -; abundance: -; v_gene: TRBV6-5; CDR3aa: CASSGGGTIYF; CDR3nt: TGTGCCAGCAGTGGCGGGGGCACCATATATTTT
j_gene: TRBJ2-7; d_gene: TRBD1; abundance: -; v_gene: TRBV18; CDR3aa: CASSQNTGTGGREQYF; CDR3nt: TGTGCCAGCTCTCAAAATACCGGGACAGGGGGTAGGGAGCAGTACTTC
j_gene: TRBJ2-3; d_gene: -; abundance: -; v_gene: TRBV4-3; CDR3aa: CASKSLGLLTDTQYF; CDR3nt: TGCGCCAGCAAGTCTTTGGGACTCCTCACAGATACGCAGTATTTT
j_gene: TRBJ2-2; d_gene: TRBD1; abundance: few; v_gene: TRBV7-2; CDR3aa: CASSFGQGMAGELFF; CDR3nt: TGTGCCAGCAGCTTCGGACAGGGGATGGCCGGGGAGCTGTTTTTT
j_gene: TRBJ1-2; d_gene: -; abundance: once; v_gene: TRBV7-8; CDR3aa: CASSSAIGYGYTF; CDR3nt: TGTGCCAGCAGCTCCGCAATCGGTTATGGCTACACCTTC
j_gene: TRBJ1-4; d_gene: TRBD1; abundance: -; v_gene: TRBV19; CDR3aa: CAISNAPGQGASTNEKLFF; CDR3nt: TGTGCCATCTCAAATGCGCCGGGACAGGGCGCCTCAACTAATGAAAAACTGTTTTTT
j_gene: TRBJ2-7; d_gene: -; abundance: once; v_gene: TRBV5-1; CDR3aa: CASSPGLQLYEQYF; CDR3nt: TGCGCCAGCAGTCCGGGACTTCAACTCTACGAGCAGTACTTC
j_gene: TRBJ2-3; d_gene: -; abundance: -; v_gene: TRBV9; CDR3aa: CASSVRQSTDTQYF; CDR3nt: TGTGCCAGCAGCGTAAGACAGAGCACAGATACGCAGTATTTT
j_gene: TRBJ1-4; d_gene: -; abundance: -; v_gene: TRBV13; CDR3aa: CASSHGSLRVEKLFF; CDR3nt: TGTGCCAGCAGCCACGGGTCCCTAAGAGTAGAAAAACTGTTTTTT
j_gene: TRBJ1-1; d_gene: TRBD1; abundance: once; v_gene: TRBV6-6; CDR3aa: CASSMDRVTEAFF; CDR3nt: TGTGCCAGCAGTATGGACAGGGTCACTGAAGCTTTCTTT
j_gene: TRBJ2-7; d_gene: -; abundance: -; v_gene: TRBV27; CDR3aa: CASSLYRAYEQYF; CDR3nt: TGTGCCAGCAGTTTATACAGGGCCTACGAGCAGTACTTC
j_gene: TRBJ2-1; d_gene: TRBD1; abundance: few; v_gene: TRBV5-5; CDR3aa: CASSYRDSNEQFF; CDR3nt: TGTGCCAGCAGCTACCGGGACAGCAATGAGCAGTTCTTC
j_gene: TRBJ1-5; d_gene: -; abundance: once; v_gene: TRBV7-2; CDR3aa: CASSLIPQPQHF; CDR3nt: TGTGCCAGCAGCTTAATCCCTCAGCCCCAGCATTTT
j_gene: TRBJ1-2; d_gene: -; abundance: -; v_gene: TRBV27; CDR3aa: CASSLYSQGGYGYTF; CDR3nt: TGTGCCAGCAGCCTTTATTCTCAGGGAGGCTATGGCTACACCTTC
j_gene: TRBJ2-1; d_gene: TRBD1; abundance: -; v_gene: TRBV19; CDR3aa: CASSIAGTGGVEQFF; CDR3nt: TGTGCCAGTAGTATAGCCGGGACAGGGGGCGTTGAGCAGTTCTTC
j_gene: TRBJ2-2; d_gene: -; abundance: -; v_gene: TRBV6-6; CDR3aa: CASIRAGRTTGELFF; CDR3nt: TGTGCCAGCATTCGAGCGGGCAGAACCACCGGGGAGCTGTTTTTT
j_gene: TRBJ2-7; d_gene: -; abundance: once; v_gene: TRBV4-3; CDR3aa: CASSQDLGAYEQYF; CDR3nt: TGCGCCAGCAGCCAAGATCTGGGGGCCTACGAGCAGTACTTC
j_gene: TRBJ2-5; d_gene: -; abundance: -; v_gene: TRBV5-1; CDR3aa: CASSSSQNPETQYF; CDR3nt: TGCGCCAGCAGCTCCTCGCAGAACCCAGAGACCCAGTACTTC
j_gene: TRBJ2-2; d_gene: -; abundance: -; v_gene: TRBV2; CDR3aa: CAVRRAGELFF; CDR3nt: TGTGCCGTAAGGAGGGCCGGGGAGCTGTTTTTT
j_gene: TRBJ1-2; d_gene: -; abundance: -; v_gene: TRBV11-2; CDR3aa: CASGLPGARKPYGYTF; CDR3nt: TGTGCCAGCGGCTTGCCGGGCGCTCGGAAACCCTATGGCTACACCTTC
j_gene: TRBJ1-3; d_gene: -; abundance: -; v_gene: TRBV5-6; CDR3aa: CASSLGSSGNTIYF; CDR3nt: TGTGCCAGCAGCTTGGGGAGTTCTGGAAACACCATATATTTT
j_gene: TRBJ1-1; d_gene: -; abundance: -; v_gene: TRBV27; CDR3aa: CASIRPEVADTEAFF; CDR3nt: TGTGCCAGCATTCGTCCGGAGGTAGCGGACACTGAAGCTTTCTTT
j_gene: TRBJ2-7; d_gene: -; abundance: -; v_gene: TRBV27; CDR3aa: CASSFSWAEDYEQYF; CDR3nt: TGTGCCAGCAGTTTTAGTTGGGCAGAAGATTACGAGCAGTACTTC
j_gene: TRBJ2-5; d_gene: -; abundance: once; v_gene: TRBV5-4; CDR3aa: CASRFRETQYF; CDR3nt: TGTGCCAGCAGGTTTCGAGAGACCCAGTACTTC
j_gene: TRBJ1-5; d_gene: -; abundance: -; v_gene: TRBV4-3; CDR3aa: CASSLTDNQPQHF; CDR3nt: TGCGCCAGCAGCTTAACAGATAATCAGCCCCAGCATTTT
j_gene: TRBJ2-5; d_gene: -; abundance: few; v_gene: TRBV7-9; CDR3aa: CASSSYRGGLTQYF; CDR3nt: TGTGCCAGCAGCTCCTACCGTGGCGGCCTAACCCAGTACTTC
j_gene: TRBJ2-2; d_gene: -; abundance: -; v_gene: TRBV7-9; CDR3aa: CASSPRARNNTGELFF; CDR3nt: TGTGCCAGCAGCCCACGGGCCCGGAACAACACCGGGGAGCTGTTTTTT
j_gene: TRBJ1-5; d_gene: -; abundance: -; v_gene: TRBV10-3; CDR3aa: CAISEGAKNQPQHF; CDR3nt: TGTGCCATCAGTGAGGGGGCGAAAAATCAGCCCCAGCATTTT